The rows below give T cell receptor beta chains drawn from one sample of a study of breast tumors, draining lymph nodes, adjacent tissues. TCRdb passed the multiplex PCR reads through MiXCR, listing each CDR3 protein once. This table has under 110,000 distinct CDR3 sequences, 30% appearing once. The source material was axillary lymph node tissue. The source of these receptors is a female donor with breast cancer. Some clones in this sample may be carry-over from other donors' samples. Both conserved end residues are part of each CDR3. The D gene is left open where the match is weak. Clone sizes are given selectively: once, few, many, or a class where the clone is expanded.

clone_size j_call v_call d_call cdr3_aa cdr3_nt
many TRBJ2-3 TRBV6-2/TRBV6-3 NA CASSQTADTQYF TGTGCCAGCAGTCAAACGGCAGATACGCAGTATTTT
NA TRBJ1-6 TRBV20-1 NA CSARTGTSNYSPLHF TGCAGTGCTAGAACCGGGACATCCAACTATTCACCCCTCCACTTT
many TRBJ2-2 TRBV29-1 NA CSVDLGVGELFF TGCAGCGTTGATTTAGGGGTCGGGGAGCTGTTTTTT
many TRBJ1-4 TRBV9 TRBD1 CASSVGQGAATNEKLFF TGTGCCAGCAGCGTCGGACAGGGGGCGGCAACTAATGAAAAACTGTTTTTT
many TRBJ1-2 TRBV6-5 NA CASSYTLWTDYGYTF TGTGCCAGCAGTTACACTCTATGGACGGACTATGGCTACACCTTC
NA TRBJ1-1 TRBV3-1 TRBD1 CASSQGSTGETEAFF TGTGCCAGCAGCCAGGGATCGACAGGGGAGACTGAAGCTTTCTTT
many TRBJ2-7 TRBV6-6 TRBD2 CASSYGGVDEQYF TGTGCCAGCAGTTACGGGGGGGTGGACGAGCAGTACTTC
many TRBJ2-3 TRBV7-2 TRBD2 CASSWAGTITDTQYF TGTGCCAGCAGCTGGGCCGGGACTATCACAGATACGCAGTATTTT
many TRBJ2-7 TRBV27 NA CASKTGASYEQYF TGTGCCAGCAAAACAGGAGCCTCCTACGAGCAGTACTTC
few TRBJ1-1 TRBV9 NA CASSPHQGRETEAFF TGTGCCAGCAGCCCTCACCAGGGTAGGGAGACTGAAGCTTTCTTT